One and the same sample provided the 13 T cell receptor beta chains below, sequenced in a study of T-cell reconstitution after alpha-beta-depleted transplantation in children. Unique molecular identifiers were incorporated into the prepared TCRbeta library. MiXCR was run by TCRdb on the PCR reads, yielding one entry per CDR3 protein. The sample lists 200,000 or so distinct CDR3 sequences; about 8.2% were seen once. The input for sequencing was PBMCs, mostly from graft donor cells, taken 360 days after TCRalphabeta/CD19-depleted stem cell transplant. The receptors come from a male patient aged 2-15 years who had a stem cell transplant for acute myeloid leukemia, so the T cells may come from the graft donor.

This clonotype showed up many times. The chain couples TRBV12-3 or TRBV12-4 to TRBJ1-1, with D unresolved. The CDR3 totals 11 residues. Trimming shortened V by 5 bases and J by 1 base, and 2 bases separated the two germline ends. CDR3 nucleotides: TGTGCCAGCAGTGCGAACACTGAAGCTTTCTTT. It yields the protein CASSANTEAFF.

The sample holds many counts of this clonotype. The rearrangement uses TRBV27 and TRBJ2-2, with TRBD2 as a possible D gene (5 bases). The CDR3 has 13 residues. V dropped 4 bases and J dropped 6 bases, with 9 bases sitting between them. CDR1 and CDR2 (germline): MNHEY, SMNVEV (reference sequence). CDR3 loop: CASSSSWAGELFF. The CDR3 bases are TGTGCCAGCAGTTCTAGCTGGGCCGGGGAGCTGTTTTTT.

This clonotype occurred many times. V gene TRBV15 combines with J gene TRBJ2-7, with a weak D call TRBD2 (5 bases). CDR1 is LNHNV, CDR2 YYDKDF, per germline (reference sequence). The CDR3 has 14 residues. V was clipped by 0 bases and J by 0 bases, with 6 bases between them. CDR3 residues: CATSRDRGSYEQYF. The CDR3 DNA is TGTGCCACCAGCAGAGATCGGGGCTCCTACGAGCAGTACTTC.

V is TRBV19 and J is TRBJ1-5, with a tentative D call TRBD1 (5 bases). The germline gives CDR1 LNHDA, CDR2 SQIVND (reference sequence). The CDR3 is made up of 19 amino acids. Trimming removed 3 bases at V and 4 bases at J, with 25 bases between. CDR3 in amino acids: CASSIGLWGPTRGNQPQHF. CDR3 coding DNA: TGTGCCAGTAGTATCGGACTGTGGGGACCGACCCGGGGAAATCAGCCCCAGCATTTT. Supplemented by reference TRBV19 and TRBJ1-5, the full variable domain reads DGGITQSPKYLFRKEGQNVTLSCEQNLNHDAMYWYRQDPGQGLRLIYYSQIVNDFQKGDIAEGYSVSREKKESFPLTVTSAQKNPTAFYLCASSIGLWGPTRGNQPQHFGDGTRLSIL.

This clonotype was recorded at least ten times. DNA for the CDR3: TGTGCCAGCAGCTTGGGGGACTTTAACTACGAGCAGTACTTC. Translation gives CASSLGDFNYEQYF. The chain combines TRBV7-2 with TRBJ2-7, with D possibly matching TRBD2 (6 bases). Trimming removed 3 bases at V and 3 bases at J, with 12 bases between. CDR1 SGHTA and CDR2 FQGNSA come from the germline V gene. The CDR3 covers 14 residues.

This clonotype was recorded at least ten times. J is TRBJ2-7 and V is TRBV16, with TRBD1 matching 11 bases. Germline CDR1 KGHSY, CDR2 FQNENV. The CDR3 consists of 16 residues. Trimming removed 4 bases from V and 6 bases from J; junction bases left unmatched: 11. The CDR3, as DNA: TGTGCCAGCAGCCTGGGACAGGGGGTTAAAGAACTCGAGCAGTACTTC. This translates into CASSLGQGVKELEQYF. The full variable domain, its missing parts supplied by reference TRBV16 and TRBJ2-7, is GEEVAQTPKHLVRGEGQKAKLYCAPIKGHSYVFWYQQVLKNEFKFLISFQNENVFDETGMPKERFSAKCLPNSPCSLEIQATKLEDSAVYFCASSLGQGVKELEQYFGPGTRLTVT.

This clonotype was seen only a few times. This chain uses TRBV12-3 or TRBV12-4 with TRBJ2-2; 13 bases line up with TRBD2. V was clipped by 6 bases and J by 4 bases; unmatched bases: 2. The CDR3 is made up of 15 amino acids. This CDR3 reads CASRGLAGSTGELFF. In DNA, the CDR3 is TGTGCCAGCAGGGGACTAGCGGGGTCCACCGGGGAGCTGTTTTTT.

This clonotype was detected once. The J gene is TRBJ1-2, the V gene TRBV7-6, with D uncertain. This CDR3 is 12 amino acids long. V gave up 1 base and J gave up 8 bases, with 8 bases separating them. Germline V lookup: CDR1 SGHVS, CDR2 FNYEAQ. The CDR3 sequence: CASSLEGKGYTF. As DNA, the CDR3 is TGTGCCAGCAGCTTAGAAGGGAAGGGCTACACCTTC.

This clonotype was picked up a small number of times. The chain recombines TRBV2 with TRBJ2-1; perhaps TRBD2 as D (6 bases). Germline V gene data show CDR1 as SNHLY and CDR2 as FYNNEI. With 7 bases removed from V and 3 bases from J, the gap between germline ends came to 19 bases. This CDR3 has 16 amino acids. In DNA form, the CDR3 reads TGTGCCAGCATGACGGGAGTCCTCATAAACTACAATGAGCAGTTCTTC. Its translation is CASMTGVLINYNEQFF.

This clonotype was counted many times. The CDR3 nucleotides read TGCAGTGCGCACAGGGGGCAATGGGATTCACCCCTCCACTTT. Protein sequence: CSAHRGQWDSPLHF. V usage is TRBV20-1 and J usage is TRBJ1-6, with 9 bases aligning to TRBD1. This CDR3 spans 14 amino acids. V lost 6 bases and J lost 8; bases outside the gene matches: 8. CDR1 is DFQATT, CDR2 SNEGSKA, per germline (reference sequence).

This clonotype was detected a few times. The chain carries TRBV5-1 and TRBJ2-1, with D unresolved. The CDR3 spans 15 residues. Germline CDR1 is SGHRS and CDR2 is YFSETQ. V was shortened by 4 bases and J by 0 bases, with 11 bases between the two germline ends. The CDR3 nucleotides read TGCGCCAGCAGCCAACTGACAAGCTCCTACAATGAGCAGTTCTTC. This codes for CASSQLTSSYNEQFF. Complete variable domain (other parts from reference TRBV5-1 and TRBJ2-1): KAGVTQTPRYLIKTRGQQVTLSCSPISGHRSVSWYQQTPGQGLQFLFEYFSETQRNKGNFPGRFSGRQFSNSRSEMNVSTLELGDSALYLCASSQLTSSYNEQFFGPGTRLTVL.

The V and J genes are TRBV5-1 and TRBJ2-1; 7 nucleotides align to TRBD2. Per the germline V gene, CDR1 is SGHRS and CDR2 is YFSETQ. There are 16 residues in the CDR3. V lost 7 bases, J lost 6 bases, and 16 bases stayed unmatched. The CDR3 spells CASCLVGLAESNEQFF. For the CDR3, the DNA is TGCGCCAGCTGTTTAGTAGGGCTAGCGGAAAGCAATGAGCAGTTCTTC.

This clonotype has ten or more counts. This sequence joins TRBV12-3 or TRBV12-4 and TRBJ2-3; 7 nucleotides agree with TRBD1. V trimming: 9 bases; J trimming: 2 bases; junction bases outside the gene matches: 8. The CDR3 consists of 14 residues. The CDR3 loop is CASLRDSITDTQYF. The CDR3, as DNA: TGTGCCAGTCTCCGGGACAGCATCACAGATACGCAGTATTTT.